Presented here are 30 T cell receptor beta chains from one specimen sequenced in a study. Cells sorted as Tregs were CD4+, CD25+ and CD127-/low. TCRdb ran MiXCR on the 5' RACE reads and lists one entry per CDR3 protein. Of about 57,000 distinct CDR3 sequences in the sample, about 26% were seen once. The sequenced material came from tumor-infiltrating Tregs sorted from the breast tumor. The receptors were sampled from a female donor with breast cancer.

The V call is TRBV7-2, the J call TRBJ2-4, with 11 bases matching TRBD2. The CDR3 consists of 16 residues. The germline CDR1 and CDR2 sequences are SGHTA and FQGNSA. V was clipped by 5 bases and J by 7 bases; unmatched bases: 10. The CDR3 DNA sequence: TGTGCCAGCAGCCCGTATGGGGCTAGCGGGGGGAACATTCAGTACTTC. It encodes CASSPYGASGGNIQYF.

The chain carries TRBV7-2 and TRBJ2-3; D is ambiguous. The CDR3 runs to 15 residues. V lost 5 bases and J lost 1, with 13 bases in between. CDR1 and CDR2 (germline): SGHTA, FQGNSA. Here the CDR3 DNA reads TGTGCCAGCAGCGCCGATGGGTTGGGCACAGATACGCAGTATTTT. It codes for CASSADGLGTDTQYF.

Comments on this clonotype: A much larger clone lies one base from this, so it may be a read error. The chain recombines TRBV29-1 with TRBJ1-1; D uncertain. CDR3 size: 14 residues. Germline-derived CDR1 and CDR2 are SQVTM and ANQGSEA. The CDR3 sequence: CSVEASGVNTDAFF. CDR3 in DNA: TGCAGCGTTGAAGCAAGCGGGGTGAACACTGATGCTTTCTTT.

Ten or more counts support this clonotype. The V gene is TRBV5-1, the J gene TRBJ2-3; D possibly corresponds to TRBD2 (6 bases). Germline V CDR1 and CDR2: SGHRS, YFSETQ. There are 13 residues in the CDR3. V lost 2 bases and J 4 bases, leaving 8 bases between the germline ends. The CDR3 region is CASSFERADTQYF. In DNA, the CDR3 is TGCGCCAGCAGCTTCGAGCGGGCAGATACGCAGTATTTT.

This clonotype came up a few times. V usage is TRBV20-1 and J usage is TRBJ2-1; 7 nucleotides agree with TRBD1. Looked up from germline, CDR1 is DFQATT and CDR2 is SNEGSKA (reference sequence). The CDR3 is made up of 12 amino acids. The V gene end was trimmed by 7 bases and the J gene end by 9 bases; junction bases not matched to a gene: 9. The CDR3 protein is CSGQGEYGEQFF. As DNA, the CDR3 is TGCAGTGGGCAGGGGGAGTACGGTGAGCAGTTCTTC.

This clonotype was detected only a few times. The chain has TRBV7-2 and TRBJ2-3, with 9 bases aligning to TRBD2. V dropped 0 bases and J dropped 1; count of bases not matched to a gene: 2. The CDR3 has 16 residues. Germline V lookup: CDR1 SGHTA, CDR2 FQGNSA. CDR3 DNA sequence: TGTGCCAGCAGCTTAGCGCCTAGCGGGGGCACAGATACGCAGTATTTT. Translation: CASSLAPSGGTDTQYF.

The chain couples TRBV5-1 to TRBJ2-3; 13 positions agree with TRBD2. CDR3 length: 18 residues. CDR1 and CDR2 from the germline V gene are SGHRS and YFSETQ. Trimming cost V 3 bases and J 6 bases; bases outside gene matches: 13. CDR3 bases: TGCGCCAGCAGCTCCGAATCTCGACTAGCGGGAGGATCGGATACGCAGTATTTT. Encoded protein: CASSSESRLAGGSDTQYF.

Comments on this clonotype: Relative to the germline gene, one junction end is altered; a read error may explain this. The chain links TRBV6-5 to TRBJ2-2; D perhaps matches TRBD2 (5 bases). CDR1 and CDR2 from the germline V gene are MNHEY and SVGAGI. The CDR3 covers 16 residues. The CDR3 reads CASSYGSTGNTGEPFF. CDR3 in DNA: TGTGCCAGCAGTTACGGTAGCACGGGCAACACCGGGGAGCCGTTTTTT.

The rearrangement links TRBV6-1 to TRBJ1-2; no reliable D call. The CDR3 spans 13 residues. V shed 5 bases and J shed 4 bases, with 11 bases lying between them. Germline V gives CDR1 MNHNS, CDR2 SASEGT. CDR3 nucleotides: TGTGCCAGCAGTCTTTCTGGGTCCTATGGCTACACCTTC. It specifies CASSLSGSYGYTF.

V usage is TRBV12-3 or TRBV12-4 and J usage is TRBJ2-5; a weak D match, TRBD2 (6 bases). Trimming removed 4 bases from V and 7 bases from J, with 7 bases in between. This CDR3 spans 11 amino acids. The DNA of the CDR3 is TGTGCCAGCAGTTCCGGGGGGACCCAGTACTTC. Translated, it gives CASSSGGTQYF.

A few counts support this clonotype. V gene TRBV5-1 combines with J gene TRBJ2-5; TRBD2 matches at 7 bases. Looked up from germline, CDR1 is SGHRS and CDR2 is YFSETQ. The CDR3 is 14 amino acids. V lost 4 bases, J lost 4 bases, and 7 bases stayed unmatched. CDR3: CASSPSGDIETQYF. CDR3 bases: TGCGCCAGCAGCCCGAGCGGGGATATAGAGACCCAGTACTTC.

Only a few counts were recorded for this clonotype. The J gene is TRBJ2-2, the V gene TRBV28; 12 nucleotides match TRBD2. This CDR3 region has 21 residues. Germline V gene data show CDR1 as MDHEN and CDR2 as SYDVKM. V lost 9 bases and J lost 2; bases outside the gene matches: 22. The CDR3 region has the DNA TGTGCCAGTTTAAGAAGGTCCGGACAGATCGGACTAGCGGGAAACACCGGGGAGCTGTTTTTT. Its protein product is CASLRRSGQIGLAGNTGELFF.

The chain couples TRBV20-1 to TRBJ2-3; TRBD2 matches 10 bases. V dropped 0 bases and J dropped 2; count of bases not matched to a gene: 5. Germline V gene lookup returns CDR1 DFQATT and CDR2 SNEGSKA (reference sequence). The CDR3 is 16 amino acids. CDR3: CSARESLAGDTDTQYF. The CDR3 coding sequence is TGCAGTGCTAGAGAATCCCTAGCGGGGGACACAGATACGCAGTATTTT.

The chain employs TRBV4-2 and TRBJ2-1, with 9 bases aligning to TRBD2. The CDR3 has 18 residues. The germline CDR1 and CDR2 sequences are LGHNA and YNFKEQ. Trimming cost V 0 bases and J 6 bases; bases outside gene matches: 12. The CDR3: CASSQDLGSGRSGNEQFF. The CDR3, as DNA: TGTGCCAGCAGCCAAGATCTTGGAAGCGGGAGGTCCGGCAATGAGCAGTTCTTC.

As regards this clonotype: This may stem from a read error, because a much larger clone lies one nucleotide away. This rearrangement joins TRBV7-2 to TRBJ2-3, with TRBD2 matching over 9 bases. Germline CDR1 and CDR2: SGHTA and FQGNSA. This CDR3 comprises 16 residues. The CDR3 DNA sequence: TGTGCCAGCGGCTTAGGGCGGGGGGGGAGAACAGATACGCAGTATTTT. Translating it yields CASGLGRGGRTDTQYF.

The J gene is TRBJ2-5, the V gene TRBV7-9, with 12 bases fitting TRBD2. Germline V gene data show CDR1 as SEHNR and CDR2 as FQNEAQ (reference sequence). CDR3 size: 16 residues. V lost 3 bases and J lost 4; bases outside the gene matches: 6. The CDR3 loop reads CASSLLAGGQGETQYF. The CDR3 DNA sequence: TGTGCCAGCAGCTTGCTAGCGGGGGGGCAGGGAGAGACCCAGTACTTC.

The chain recombines TRBV9 with TRBJ2-2, with D unresolved. The CDR3 extends over 15 amino acids. Germline CDR1 and CDR2: SGDLS and YYNGEE. With 0 bases removed from V and 5 bases from J, the gap between germline ends came to 11 bases. The CDR3 bases are TGTGCCAGCAGCGTAGAGATACAGACAACCGGGGAGCTGTTTTTT. It codes for CASSVEIQTTGELFF.

The chain carries TRBV29-1 and TRBJ2-4; a possible D gene is TRBD2 (6 bases). Trimming took 7 bases from V and 3 from J, leaving 22 bases between them. In germline, CDR1 is SQVTM, CDR2 ANQGSEA. This CDR3 is built from 16 residues. CDR3 DNA sequence: TGCAGCGGGGTGAGAGGGACCCTGGGGGGCAAAAACATTCAGTACTTC. As protein: CSGVRGTLGGKNIQYF.

This clonotype was seen a few times. This chain connects TRBV3-1 to TRBJ2-5, with TRBD2 matching over 7 bases. Germline V gene data show CDR1 as LGHDT and CDR2 as YNNKEL (reference sequence). The CDR3 spans 15 residues. The V and J ends lost 3 bases and 0 bases, in that order; junction bases with no gene match: 4. The CDR3 spells CASSQYGLDQETQYF. Written as DNA, the CDR3 is TGTGCCAGCAGCCAGTACGGACTAGACCAAGAGACCCAGTACTTC.

This clonotype came up a few times. The rearrangement links TRBV3-1 to TRBJ1-4; maybe TRBD1 (5 bases). Trimming left V 7 bases short and J 2 bases short, with 11 bases between. Germline lookup yields CDR1 LGHDT and CDR2 YNNKEL (reference sequence). The CDR3 runs to 14 residues. The CDR3 region has the DNA TGTGCCAGCACCCCGACAGTCACTAATGAAAAACTGTTTTTT. Amino acid sequence: CASTPTVTNEKLFF.

The chain links TRBV6-1 to TRBJ1-1; D may be TRBD1 (5 bases). The germline V gene encodes CDR1 MNHNS and CDR2 SASEGT. V gave up 2 bases and J gave up 5 bases, with 15 bases separating them. This CDR3 has 15 amino acids. CDR3 region: CASSEWEGLATEAFF. In DNA form, the CDR3 reads TGTGCCAGCAGTGAATGGGAGGGACTGGCAACTGAAGCTTTCTTT.

The chain links TRBV6-2 or TRBV6-3 to TRBJ1-1; 8 bases are a match to TRBD1. The trim removed 3 bases at V and 6 bases at J, leaving 6 bases unmatched. The CDR3 sequence is 14 residues long. Germline V gene lookup returns CDR1 MNHEY and CDR2 SVGEGT. The CDR3 loop is CASSYQGARAEAFF. The CDR3 DNA sequence: TGTGCCAGCAGTTATCAGGGGGCGCGGGCTGAAGCTTTCTTT.

With respect to this clonotype: A much larger clone is a single base away; this may be a read error. The conserved closing phenylalanine or tryptophan is absent in this CDR3, likely reflecting a read error. It is unclear where the CDR3 begins or ends on the DNA, so no DNA is shown, and the CDR3 is as TCRdb lists it. The J gene is TRBJ2-7, the V gene TRBV6-2 or TRBV6-3; the table assigns TRBD1, which was not confirmed against the DNA. Germline V gene data show CDR1 as MNHEY and CDR2 as SVGEGT. 15 amino acids form the CDR3, both terminal residues included. The CDR3 spells CVSSYSMSMAGAFLR.

This clonotype was seen a single time. The junction departs from germline at one end; a sequencing error may be responsible. The chain has TRBV12-3 or TRBV12-4 and TRBJ2-3; D unclear. The CDR3 has 15 amino acids. In nucleotides, the CDR3 is TGTGCCGGCAGTTTAGAGGCGTCGCGGACAGATACGCAGTATTTT. Translation: CAGSLEASRTDTQYF.

This clonotype showed up just a few times. The chain links TRBV7-2 to TRBJ2-5, with 8 bases lining up with TRBD2. The CDR3 covers 15 residues. Trimming removed 3 bases from V and 1 base from J; junction bases left unmatched: 4. The germline CDR1 and CDR2 sequences are SGHTA and FQGNSA. The CDR3 sequence is CASSFQRGSQETQYF. CDR3 DNA: TGTGCCAGCAGCTTCCAGCGGGGGTCCCAAGAGACCCAGTACTTC.

Concerning this clonotype itself: This sequence may be a read error, since a much larger clone differs from it by one base. The CDR3 DNA reads TGCAGTGCCCACTTTACGAACTTCTACAATGAGCAGTTCTTC. Translation: CSAHFTNFYNEQFF. This chain connects TRBV20-1 to TRBJ2-1; no clear D gene. The germline V gene encodes CDR1 DFQATT and CDR2 SNEGSKA (reference sequence). Trimming left V 6 bases short and J 3 bases short, with 15 bases between. This CDR3 spans 14 amino acids.

This clonotype has at least ten counts. V gene TRBV9 combines with J gene TRBJ2-1; D possibly uses TRBD1 or TRBD2 (6 bases each). V gave up 0 bases and J gave up 6 bases, with 13 bases separating them. Per germline, CDR1 SGDLS and CDR2 YYNGEE. This CDR3 has 15 amino acids. The CDR3 sequence: CASSVGGSGANEQFF. DNA for the CDR3: TGTGCCAGCAGCGTAGGGGGCTCGGGGGCCAATGAGCAGTTCTTC.

This clonotype was counted ten times or more. In DNA form, the CDR3 reads TGTGCCAGCAGCCAACAGGACAGGGGAGGCGAGCAGTACTTC. Translating gives CASSQQDRGGEQYF. This chain connects TRBV7-8 to TRBJ2-7; 9 bases agree with TRBD1. Germline V gene data show CDR1 as SGHVS and CDR2 as FQNEAQ. V was pared by 5 bases and J by 6 bases, with 8 bases of the junction left unmatched. The CDR3 runs 14 residues.

With regard to this clonotype: The CDR3 end shows no conserved phenylalanine or tryptophan, and so a read error is likely. This chain links TRBV5-1 with TRBJ1-2, with 8 bases lining up with TRBD1. Looked up from germline, CDR1 is SGHRS and CDR2 is YFSETQ. The V segment lost 0 bases and the J segment 3 bases; nucleotides outside the gene matches: 1. This CDR3 contains 14 residues. The CDR3 nucleotides read TGCGCCAGCAGCTTGGCGGGACAGGACTATGGCTACACCCTC. Its translation: CASSLAGQDYGYTL.

V is TRBV6-5 and J is TRBJ2-7; no clear D gene. V was cut by 4 bases and J by 4 bases, with 14 bases left in between. CDR1 and CDR2 from the germline V gene are MNHEY and SVGAGI. There are 14 residues in the CDR3. The CDR3 nucleotides read TGTGCCAGCAGTTGGTCGATCAAGGGTTACGAGCAGTACTTC. This encodes CASSWSIKGYEQYF.